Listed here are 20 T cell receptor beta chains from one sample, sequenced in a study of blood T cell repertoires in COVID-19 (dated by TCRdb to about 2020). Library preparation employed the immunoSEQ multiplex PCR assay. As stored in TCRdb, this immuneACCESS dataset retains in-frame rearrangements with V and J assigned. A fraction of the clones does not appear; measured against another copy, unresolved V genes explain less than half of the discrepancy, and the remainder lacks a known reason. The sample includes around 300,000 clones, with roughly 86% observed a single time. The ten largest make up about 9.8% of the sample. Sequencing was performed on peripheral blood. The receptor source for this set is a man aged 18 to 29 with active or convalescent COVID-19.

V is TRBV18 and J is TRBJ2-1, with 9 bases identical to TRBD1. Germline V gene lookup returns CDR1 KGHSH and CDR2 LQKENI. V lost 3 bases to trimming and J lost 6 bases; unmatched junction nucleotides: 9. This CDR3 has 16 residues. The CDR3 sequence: CASSPYRDRVSNEQFF. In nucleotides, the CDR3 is TGTGCCAGCTCACCGTACCGGGACAGGGTCTCCAATGAGCAGTTCTTC.

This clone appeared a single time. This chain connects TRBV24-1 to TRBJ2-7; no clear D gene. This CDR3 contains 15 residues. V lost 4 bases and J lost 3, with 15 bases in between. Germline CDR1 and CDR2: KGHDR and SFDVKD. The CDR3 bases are TGTGCCACCAGTGAATTCACCGCCACGAGCTACGAGCAGTACTTC. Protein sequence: CATSEFTATSYEQYF.

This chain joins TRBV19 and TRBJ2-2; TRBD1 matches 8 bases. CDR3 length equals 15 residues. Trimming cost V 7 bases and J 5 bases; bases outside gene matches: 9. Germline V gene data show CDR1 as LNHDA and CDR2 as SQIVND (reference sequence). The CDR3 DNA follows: TGTGCCAGTATTCCAGGGGGCGTAAATACCGGGGAGCTGTTTTTT. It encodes CASIPGGVNTGELFF. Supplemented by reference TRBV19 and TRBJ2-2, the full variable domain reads DGGITQSPKYLFRKEGQNVTLSCEQNLNHDAMYWYRQDPGQGLRLIYYSQIVNDFQKGDIAEGYSVSREKKESFPLTVTSAQKNPTAFYLCASIPGGVNTGELFFGEGSRLTVL.

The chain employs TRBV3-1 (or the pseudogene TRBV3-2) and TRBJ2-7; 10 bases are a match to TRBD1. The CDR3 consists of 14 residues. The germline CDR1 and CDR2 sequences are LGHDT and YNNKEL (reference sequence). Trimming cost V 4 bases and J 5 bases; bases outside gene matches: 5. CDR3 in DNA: TGTGCCAGCAGCCGATGGGACAGGGGACACGAGCAGTACTTC. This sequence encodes CASSRWDRGHEQYF.

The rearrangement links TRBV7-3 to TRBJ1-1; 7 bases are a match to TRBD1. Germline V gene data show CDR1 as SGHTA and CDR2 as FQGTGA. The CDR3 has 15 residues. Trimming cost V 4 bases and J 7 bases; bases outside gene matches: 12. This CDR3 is CASSYVGGGGGEAFF. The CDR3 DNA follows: TGTGCCAGCAGCTACGTGGGAGGAGGGGGCGGTGAAGCTTTCTTT. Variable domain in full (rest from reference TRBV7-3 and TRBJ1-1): GAGVSQTPSNKVTEKGKYVELRCDPISGHTALYWYRQSLGQGPEFLIYFQGTGAADDSGLPNDRFFAVRPEGSVSTLKIQRTERGDSAVYLCASSYVGGGGGEAFFGQGTRLTVV.

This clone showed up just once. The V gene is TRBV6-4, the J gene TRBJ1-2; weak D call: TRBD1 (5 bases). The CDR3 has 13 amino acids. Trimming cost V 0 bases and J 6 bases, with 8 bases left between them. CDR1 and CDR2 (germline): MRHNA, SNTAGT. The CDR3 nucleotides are TGTGCCAGCAGTGACTCGCGGGGGGATGGCTACACCTTC. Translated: CASSDSRGDGYTF.

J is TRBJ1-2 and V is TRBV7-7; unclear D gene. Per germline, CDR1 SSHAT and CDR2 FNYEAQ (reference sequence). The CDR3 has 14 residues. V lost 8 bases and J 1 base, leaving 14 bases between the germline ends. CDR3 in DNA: TGTGCCAGCGGCCCTATACAGCATAACTATGGCTACACCTTC. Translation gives CASGPIQHNYGYTF.

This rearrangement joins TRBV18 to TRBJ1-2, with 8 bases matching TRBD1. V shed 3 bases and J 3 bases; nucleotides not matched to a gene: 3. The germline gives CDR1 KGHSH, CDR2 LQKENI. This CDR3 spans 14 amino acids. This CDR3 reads CASSPDRDHYGYTF. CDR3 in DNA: TGTGCCAGCTCACCGGACAGGGACCACTATGGCTACACCTTC.

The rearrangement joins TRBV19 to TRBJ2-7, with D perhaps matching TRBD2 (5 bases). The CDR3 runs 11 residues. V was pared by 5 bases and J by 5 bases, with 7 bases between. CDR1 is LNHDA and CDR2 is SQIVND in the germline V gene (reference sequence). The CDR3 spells CASSDGNEQYF. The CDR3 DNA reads TGTGCCAGTAGTGACGGGAACGAGCAGTACTTC.

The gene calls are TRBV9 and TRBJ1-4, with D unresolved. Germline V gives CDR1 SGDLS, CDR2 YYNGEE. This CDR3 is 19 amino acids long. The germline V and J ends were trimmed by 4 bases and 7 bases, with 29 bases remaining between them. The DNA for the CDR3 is TGTGCCAGCAGCCGTATGTTCAACCCGGGAACCCCTGGGAGTGAAAAACTGTTTTTT. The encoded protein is CASSRMFNPGTPGSEKLFF.

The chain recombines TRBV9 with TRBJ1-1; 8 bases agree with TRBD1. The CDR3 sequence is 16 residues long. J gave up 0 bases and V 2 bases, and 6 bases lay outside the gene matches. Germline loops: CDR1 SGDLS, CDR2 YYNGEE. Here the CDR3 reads CASSVSGTGMNTEAFF. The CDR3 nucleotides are TGTGCCAGCAGCGTTTCCGGGACAGGAATGAACACTGAAGCTTTCTTT.

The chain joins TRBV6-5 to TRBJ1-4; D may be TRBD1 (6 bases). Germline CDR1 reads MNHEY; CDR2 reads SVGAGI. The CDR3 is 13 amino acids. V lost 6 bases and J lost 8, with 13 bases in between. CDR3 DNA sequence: TGTGCCAGCAGGTCTGGACAGCGCGAAAAACTGTTTTTT. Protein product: CASRSGQREKLFF.

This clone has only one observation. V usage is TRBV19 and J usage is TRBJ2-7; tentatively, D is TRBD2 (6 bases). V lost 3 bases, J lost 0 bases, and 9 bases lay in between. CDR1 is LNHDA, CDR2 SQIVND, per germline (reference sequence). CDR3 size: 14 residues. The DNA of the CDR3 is TGTGCCAGTAGTATGGGGAGGAGCTCCTACGAGCAGTACTTC. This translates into CASSMGRSSYEQYF.

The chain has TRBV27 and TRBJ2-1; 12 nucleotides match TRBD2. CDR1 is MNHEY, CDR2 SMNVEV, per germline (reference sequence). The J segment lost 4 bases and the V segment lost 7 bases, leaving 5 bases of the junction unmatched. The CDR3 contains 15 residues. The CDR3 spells CASTSGGASYNEQFF. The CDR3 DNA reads TGTGCCAGCACTAGCGGGGGGGCCAGTTACAATGAGCAGTTCTTC.

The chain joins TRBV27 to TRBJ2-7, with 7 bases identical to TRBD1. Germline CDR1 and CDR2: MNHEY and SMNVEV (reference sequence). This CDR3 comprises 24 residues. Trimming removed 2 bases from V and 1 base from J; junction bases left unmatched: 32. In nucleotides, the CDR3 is TGTGCCAGCAGTTTAACCAATTGGGGTACTACTTACCGCATCACAGGGGATAAGTCCTACGAGCAGTACTTC. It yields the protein CASSLTNWGTTYRITGDKSYEQYF.

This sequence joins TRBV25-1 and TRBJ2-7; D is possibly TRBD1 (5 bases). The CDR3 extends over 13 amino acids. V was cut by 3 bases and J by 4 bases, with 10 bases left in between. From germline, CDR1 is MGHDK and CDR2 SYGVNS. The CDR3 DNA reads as TGTGCCAGCAGTGATCGACAGAGATACGAGCAGTACTTC. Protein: CASSDRQRYEQYF.

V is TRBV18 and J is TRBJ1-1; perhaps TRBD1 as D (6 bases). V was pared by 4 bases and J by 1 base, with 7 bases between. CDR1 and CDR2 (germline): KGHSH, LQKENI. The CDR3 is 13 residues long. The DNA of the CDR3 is TGTGCCAGCTCACGGGGGCAGAACACTGAAGCTTTCTTT. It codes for CASSRGQNTEAFF.

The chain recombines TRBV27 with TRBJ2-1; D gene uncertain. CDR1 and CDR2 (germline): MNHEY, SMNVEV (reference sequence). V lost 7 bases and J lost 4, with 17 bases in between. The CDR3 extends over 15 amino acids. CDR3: CASKITVSGYNEQFF. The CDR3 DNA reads TGTGCCAGCAAAATAACAGTAAGTGGGTACAATGAGCAGTTCTTC.

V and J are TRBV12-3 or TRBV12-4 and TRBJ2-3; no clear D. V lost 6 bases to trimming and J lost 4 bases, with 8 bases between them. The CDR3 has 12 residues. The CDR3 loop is CASSPFPDTQYF. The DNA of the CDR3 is TGTGCCAGCAGCCCCTTTCCAGATACGCAGTATTTT.

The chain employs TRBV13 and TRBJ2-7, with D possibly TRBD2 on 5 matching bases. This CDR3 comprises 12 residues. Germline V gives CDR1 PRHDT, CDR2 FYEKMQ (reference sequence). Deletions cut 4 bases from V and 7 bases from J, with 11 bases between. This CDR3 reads CASSSTSGEQYF. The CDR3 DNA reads TGTGCCAGCAGCTCCACCTCGGGAGAGCAGTACTTC.